These T cell receptor beta chains were read from a single sample in a study of blood T cell repertoires in COVID-19. Sequencing was performed with immunoSEQ multiplex PCR; in TCRdb, only in-frame clones are kept and a portion is missing. The sample has about 98,000 clones, 84% seen once. The sample taken for sequencing was peripheral blood. The origin of the receptors is a man aged 35-49 years with active or convalescent COVID-19. CDR3s include the opening cysteine and the closing phenylalanine or tryptophan. The D gene is left open where the match is weak. Clone size is given for some rows only: seen once, a few or many times, or a class if the clone is expanded.

CDR3 protein: CASSYGGDRGEKLFF; CDR3 DNA: TGTGCCAGCAGTTACGGCGGGGACAGGGGGGAAAAACTGTTTTTT; J gene: TRBJ1-4; V gene: TRBV6-5; D gene: TRBD1; clone size: -
CDR3 protein: CASSSTGGTEAFF; CDR3 DNA: TGTGCCAGTAGTTCTACAGGGGGGACTGAAGCTTTCTTT; J gene: TRBJ1-1; V gene: TRBV19; D gene: TRBD1; clone size: -
CDR3 protein: CASSEAGGWESPLHF; CDR3 DNA: TGTGCCAGCAGTGAGGCGGGGGGTTGGGAGTCACCCCTCCACTTT; J gene: TRBJ1-6; V gene: TRBV25-1; D gene: -; clone size: -
CDR3 protein: CASSSGTGGYSPLHF; CDR3 DNA: TGTGCCAGCAGTTCCGGGACAGGGGGCTATTCACCCCTCCACTTT; J gene: TRBJ1-6; V gene: TRBV6-6; D gene: TRBD1; clone size: -
CDR3 protein: CASSLDRGTYGYTF; CDR3 DNA: TGTGCCAGCAGCTTAGACAGGGGGACCTATGGCTACACCTTC; J gene: TRBJ1-2; V gene: TRBV5-5; D gene: TRBD1; clone size: -
CDR3 protein: CASSAGQGDQPQHF; CDR3 DNA: TGTGCCAGCAGTGCGGGACAGGGGGATCAGCCCCAGCATTTT; J gene: TRBJ1-5; V gene: TRBV9; D gene: TRBD1; clone size: once
CDR3 protein: CASSLGGGSGYTF; CDR3 DNA: TGTGCCAGCAGCTTAGGCGGGGGCTCTGGCTACACCTTC; J gene: TRBJ1-2; V gene: TRBV11-2; D gene: -; clone size: -
CDR3 protein: CASSQDRRQGRGGEQFF; CDR3 DNA: TGTGCCAGCAGCCAAGATAGGAGGCAGGGGAGGGGCGGTGAGCAGTTCTTC; J gene: TRBJ2-1; V gene: TRBV3-1/TRBV3-2; D gene: -; clone size: -
CDR3 protein: CSVWGASYEQYF; CDR3 DNA: TGCAGCGTTTGGGGCGCTTCCTACGAGCAGTACTTC; J gene: TRBJ2-7; V gene: TRBV29-1; D gene: -; clone size: once
CDR3 protein: CASRSRTEGDTIYF; CDR3 DNA: TGTGCCAGCAGGAGTCGGACAGAGGGGGACACCATATATTTT; J gene: TRBJ1-3; V gene: TRBV6-6; D gene: -; clone size: -
CDR3 protein: CASSLEAGSGANVLTF; CDR3 DNA: TGCGCCAGCAGCTTGGAAGCAGGCTCTGGGGCCAACGTCCTGACTTTC; J gene: TRBJ2-6; V gene: TRBV5-1; D gene: -; clone size: -
CDR3 protein: CASSEYGQGQNNEQFF; CDR3 DNA: TGTGCCAGCAGTGAATATGGGCAGGGTCAGAACAATGAGCAGTTCTTC; J gene: TRBJ2-1; V gene: TRBV25-1; D gene: -; clone size: -
CDR3 protein: CAISESDRATDTQYF; CDR3 DNA: TGTGCCATCAGTGAGTCGGACAGGGCCACAGATACGCAGTATTTT; J gene: TRBJ2-3; V gene: TRBV10-3; D gene: TRBD1; clone size: -
CDR3 protein: CASSLDWTGAPGELFF; CDR3 DNA: TGTGCCAGCAGCTTAGATTGGACAGGAGCCCCCGGGGAGCTGTTTTTT; J gene: TRBJ2-2; V gene: TRBV7-8; D gene: TRBD1; clone size: -
CDR3 protein: CASSVTGTDTQYF; CDR3 DNA: TGTGCCAGCAGCGTAACGGGCACAGATACGCAGTATTTT; J gene: TRBJ2-3; V gene: TRBV9; D gene: -; clone size: once
CDR3 protein: CASSEEAGVPQPQHF; CDR3 DNA: TGTGCCAGCAGTGAGGAGGCAGGTGTGCCTCAGCCCCAGCATTTT; J gene: TRBJ1-5; V gene: TRBV6-4; D gene: -; clone size: -
CDR3 protein: CASSTGTVSYNEQFF; CDR3 DNA: TGTGCCAGTAGTACGGGGACAGTCTCCTACAATGAGCAGTTCTTC; J gene: TRBJ2-1; V gene: TRBV19; D gene: TRBD1; clone size: -
CDR3 protein: CASSQGQGQNTEAFF; CDR3 DNA: TGTGCCAGCTCACAAGGACAGGGCCAGAACACTGAAGCTTTCTTT; J gene: TRBJ1-1; V gene: TRBV18; D gene: TRBD1; clone size: -
CDR3 protein: CASTVAGALTDTQYF; CDR3 DNA: TGTGCCAGTACCGTAGCGGGGGCCCTCACAGATACGCAGTATTTT; J gene: TRBJ2-3; V gene: TRBV19; D gene: TRBD2; clone size: -
CDR3 protein: CASSYTPGQEGGYTF; CDR3 DNA: TGTGCCAGCAGCTACACCCCAGGACAGGAGGGGGGCTACACCTTC; J gene: TRBJ1-2; V gene: TRBV6-5; D gene: TRBD1; clone size: -
CDR3 protein: CASQGAAQPQHF; CDR3 DNA: TGTGCCAGCCAGGGGGCGGCTCAGCCCCAGCATTTT; J gene: TRBJ1-5; V gene: TRBV12-3/TRBV12-4; D gene: TRBD1; clone size: few
CDR3 protein: CASSLRGQSTDTQYF; CDR3 DNA: TGTGCCAGCAGTTTACGCGGGCAGAGCACAGATACGCAGTATTTT; J gene: TRBJ2-3; V gene: TRBV27; D gene: -; clone size: -
CDR3 protein: CASSYWTSGGEETQYF; CDR3 DNA: TGTGCCAGCAGTTACTGGACTAGCGGGGGGGAAGAGACCCAGTACTTC; J gene: TRBJ2-5; V gene: TRBV6-5; D gene: TRBD2; clone size: -
CDR3 protein: CASSDNRAGGWNEQFF; CDR3 DNA: TGTGCCAGCAGTGATAATCGGGCAGGGGGCTGGAATGAGCAGTTCTTC; J gene: TRBJ2-1; V gene: TRBV25-1; D gene: TRBD1; clone size: -
CDR3 protein: CASSPDSINSPLHF; CDR3 DNA: TGTGCCAGCAGCCCGGACAGTATTAATTCACCCCTCCACTTT; J gene: TRBJ1-6; V gene: TRBV14; D gene: -; clone size: -
CDR3 protein: CASSPTRDTQYF; CDR3 DNA: TGTGCCAGCAGCCCGACAAGAGATACGCAGTATTTT; J gene: TRBJ2-3; V gene: TRBV14; D gene: -; clone size: -
CDR3 protein: CSVETSGGRSYTF; CDR3 DNA: TGCAGCGTTGAAACTTCAGGGGGTAGAAGCTACACCTTC; J gene: TRBJ1-2; V gene: TRBV29-1; D gene: TRBD1; clone size: -
CDR3 protein: CASSHTGNNSPLHF; CDR3 DNA: TGCGCCAGCAGCCACACAGGGAATAATTCACCCCTCCACTTT; J gene: TRBJ1-6; V gene: TRBV4-3; D gene: -; clone size: -
CDR3 protein: CASSSRTGELFF; CDR3 DNA: TGTGCCAGCAGCTCCCGGACCGGGGAGCTGTTTTTT; J gene: TRBJ2-2; V gene: TRBV7-2; D gene: -; clone size: -
CDR3 protein: CASSLGLDNNEQFF; CDR3 DNA: TGTGCCAGCTCATTGGGACTAGACAACAATGAGCAGTTCTTC; J gene: TRBJ2-1; V gene: TRBV18; D gene: TRBD2; clone size: -
CDR3 protein: CASSLSQGLTSGELFF; CDR3 DNA: TGTGCCAGCAGCCTCTCTCAGGGCCTAACGAGCGGGGAGCTGTTTTTT; J gene: TRBJ2-2; V gene: TRBV9; D gene: -; clone size: medium-sized
CDR3 protein: CASSYGQGGKSYGYTF; CDR3 DNA: TGTGCCAGCAGTTACGGACAGGGGGGGAAGAGCTATGGCTACACCTTC; J gene: TRBJ1-2; V gene: TRBV6-6; D gene: TRBD1; clone size: few
CDR3 protein: CASSGRDRGETQYF; CDR3 DNA: TGTGCCAGCTCAGGACGGGACAGGGGAGAGACCCAGTACTTC; J gene: TRBJ2-5; V gene: TRBV18; D gene: TRBD1; clone size: -
CDR3 protein: CATVRTGINTEAFF; CDR3 DNA: TGTGCCACGGTTAGGACAGGTATCAACACTGAAGCTTTCTTT; J gene: TRBJ1-1; V gene: TRBV6-6; D gene: TRBD1; clone size: -
CDR3 protein: CSGASGGTQTQYF; CDR3 DNA: TGCAGCGGGGCTAGCGGGGGAACGCAGACCCAGTACTTC; J gene: TRBJ2-5; V gene: TRBV29-1; D gene: TRBD2; clone size: -
CDR3 protein: CASSSRDSRYGYTF; CDR3 DNA: TGTGCCAGTAGTAGCCGGGACAGCCGATATGGCTACACCTTC; J gene: TRBJ1-2; V gene: TRBV19; D gene: TRBD1; clone size: -
CDR3 protein: CASTGGGTEAFF; CDR3 DNA: TGTGCCAGTACGGGAGGAGGCACTGAAGCTTTCTTT; J gene: TRBJ1-1; V gene: TRBV19; D gene: -; clone size: -
CDR3 protein: CASTGAGGIVADTQYF; CDR3 DNA: TGTGCCAGCACTGGGGCGGGGGGGATAGTGGCAGATACGCAGTATTTT; J gene: TRBJ2-3; V gene: TRBV11-2; D gene: TRBD2; clone size: -
CDR3 protein: CASSLGDTTNEKLFF; CDR3 DNA: TGTGCCAGCAGCTTAGGGGACACAACTAATGAAAAACTGTTTTTT; J gene: TRBJ1-4; V gene: TRBV7-2; D gene: -; clone size: once
CDR3 protein: CASSLGGTNYGYTF; CDR3 DNA: TGTGCCAGCAGCCTGGGCGGGACTAACTATGGCTACACCTTC; J gene: TRBJ1-2; V gene: TRBV7-8; D gene: -; clone size: -
CDR3 protein: CASSWGGANTGELFF; CDR3 DNA: TGTGCCAGCAGTTGGGGGGGGGCGAACACCGGGGAGCTGTTTTTT; J gene: TRBJ2-2; V gene: TRBV6-2/TRBV6-3; D gene: TRBD2; clone size: -
CDR3 protein: CASSVDRFNTEAFF; CDR3 DNA: TGTGCCAGCAGCGTGGACAGGTTCAACACTGAAGCTTTCTTT; J gene: TRBJ1-1; V gene: TRBV5-6; D gene: TRBD1; clone size: -
CDR3 protein: CASAISILAKNIQYF; CDR3 DNA: TGTGCCAGCGCGATTTCGATTCTAGCCAAAAACATTCAGTACTTC; J gene: TRBJ2-4; V gene: TRBV2; D gene: -; clone size: few
CDR3 protein: CASGLSSPDTQYF; CDR3 DNA: TGTGCTAGTGGTTTGTCTAGTCCGGATACGCAGTATTTT; J gene: TRBJ2-3; V gene: TRBV12-5; D gene: -; clone size: once
CDR3 protein: CSVLQGATNEKLFF; CDR3 DNA: TGCAGCGTCCTACAGGGGGCAACTAATGAAAAACTGTTTTTT; J gene: TRBJ1-4; V gene: TRBV29-1; D gene: TRBD1; clone size: -
CDR3 protein: CASSLGGAGKETQYF; CDR3 DNA: TGTGCCAGCAGCTTGGGGGGGGCCGGAAAAGAGACCCAGTACTTC; J gene: TRBJ2-5; V gene: TRBV7-2; D gene: -; clone size: -